The clone carrying this TCR beta chain appeared once. The target antigen is unknown. This specimen comes from a study of OX40 agonist ivuxolimab in advanced cancers. Findings of the study overall: Undetermined was the antigen specificity of the expanded peripheral T cells.

The CDR3 loop spans 13 amino acids. Per germline, CDR1 MNHEY and CDR2 SMNVEV (reference sequence). V was clipped by 2 bases and J by 5 bases, with 9 bases between them. Using immunoSEQ multiplex PCR, the repertoire was profiled, and TCRdb retains in-frame clones only, with some absent. The table has approximately 35,000 clones, about 90% seen once; the top ten hold roughly a third. This specimen consisted of CD4+ or CD8+ T cells sorted from blood, obtained in a trial of the OX40 agonist ivuxolimab. The chain combines TRBV27 with TRBJ2-5; tentative D call: TRBD1 (5 bases). This TCR was recovered from an adult with an advanced solid tumor such as melanoma, head and neck, liver or kidney cancer. The CDR3 loop reads CASSLQGRETQYF. The CDR3 DNA follows: TGTGCCAGCAGTTTACAGGGTCGGGAGACCCAGTACTTC.